The text below deals with one T cell receptor beta chain. The authors ran a second PCR of 7 to 11 cycles using a sample-barcoded 5' primer and a J-beta primer mix. TCRdb redid the calling of the 5' RACE reads with MiXCR, one entry per CDR3 protein. This table has 1.4 million or so distinct CDR3 sequences, roughly 43% appearing once. These data come from a study of blood T cells in healthy people across ages. Germline V gene sequence: CDR1 ENHRY, CDR2 SYGVKD. The CDR3 has 14 amino acids. Trimming took 2 bases from V and 5 from J, leaving 13 bases between them. Healthy Caucasian individuals from Russia aged about 6 to 95 served as donors. Each individual donor underwent a draw of ten milliliters of peripheral blood. At least 6 million PBMCs were isolated per sample. The amount of total RNA extracted per sample was at least 6 micrograms.

The source is a woman aged 18 to 35 in good health. Sequenced sample: blood. The chain combines TRBV10-3 with TRBJ2-7; a possible D gene is TRBD2 (5 bases). This CDR3 reads CAISESRASNEQYF. CDR3 nucleotides: TGTGCCATCAGTGAGAGTCGGGCTAGCAACGAGCAGTACTTC.